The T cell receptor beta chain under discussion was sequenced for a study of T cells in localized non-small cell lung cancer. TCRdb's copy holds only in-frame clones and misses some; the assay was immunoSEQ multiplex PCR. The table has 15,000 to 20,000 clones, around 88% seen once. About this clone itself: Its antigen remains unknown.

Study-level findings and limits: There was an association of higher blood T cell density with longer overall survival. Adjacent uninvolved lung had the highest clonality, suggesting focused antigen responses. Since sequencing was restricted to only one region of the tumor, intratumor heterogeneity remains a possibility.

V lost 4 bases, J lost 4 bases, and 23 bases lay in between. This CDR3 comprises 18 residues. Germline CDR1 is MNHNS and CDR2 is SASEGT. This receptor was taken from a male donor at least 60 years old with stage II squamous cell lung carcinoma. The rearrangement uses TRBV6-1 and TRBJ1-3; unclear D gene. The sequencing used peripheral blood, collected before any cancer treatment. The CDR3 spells CASSGKGVSLGLGNTIYF. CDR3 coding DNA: TGTGCCAGCAGTGGTAAAGGCGTCAGTCTGGGCCTGGGAAACACCATATATTTT.